The text below deals with one T cell receptor beta chain. The data are from a study of blood T cell repertoires in COVID-19. Overall study context: From T cells, B-cell-depleted T cells, or PBMCs came the material, which was cDNA or gDNA.

TCRdb's copy holds only in-frame clones and misses some; the assay was immunoSEQ multiplex PCR. Here the sample spans about 230,000 clones, approximately 82% being singletons. The CDR3 consists of 14 residues. Trimming stripped 9 bases from V and 0 bases from J, with 15 bases between. CDR1 SGHRS and CDR2 YFSETQ come from the germline V gene. This receptor was obtained from a woman in her seventies with active or convalescent COVID-19. The sequencing input was peripheral blood. The V gene is TRBV5-1, the J gene TRBJ1-1; the D gene is possibly TRBD1 (5 bases). In nucleotides, the CDR3 is TGCGCCACGAAGGCAGGGCCCATGAACACTGAAGCTTTCTTT. It specifies CATKAGPMNTEAFF.